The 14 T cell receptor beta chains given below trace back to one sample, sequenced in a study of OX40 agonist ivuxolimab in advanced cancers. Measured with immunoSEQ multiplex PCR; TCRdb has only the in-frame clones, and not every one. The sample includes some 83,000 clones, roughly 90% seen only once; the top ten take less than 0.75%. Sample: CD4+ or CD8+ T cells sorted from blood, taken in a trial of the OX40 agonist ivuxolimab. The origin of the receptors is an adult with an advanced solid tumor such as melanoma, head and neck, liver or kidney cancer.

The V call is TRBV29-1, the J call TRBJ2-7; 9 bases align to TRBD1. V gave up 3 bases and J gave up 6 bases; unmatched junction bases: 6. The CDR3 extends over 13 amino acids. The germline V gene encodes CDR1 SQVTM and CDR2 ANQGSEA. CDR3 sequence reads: CSVEVGTGREQYF. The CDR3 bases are TGCAGCGTTGAGGTCGGGACAGGGCGCGAGCAGTACTTC.

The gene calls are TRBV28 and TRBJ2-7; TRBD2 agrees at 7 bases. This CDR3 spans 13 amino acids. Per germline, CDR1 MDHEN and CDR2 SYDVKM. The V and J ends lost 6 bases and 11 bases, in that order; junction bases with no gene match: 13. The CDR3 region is CASRIGRLARKYF. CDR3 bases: TGTGCCAGCAGGATTGGGAGACTAGCCCGCAAGTACTTC.

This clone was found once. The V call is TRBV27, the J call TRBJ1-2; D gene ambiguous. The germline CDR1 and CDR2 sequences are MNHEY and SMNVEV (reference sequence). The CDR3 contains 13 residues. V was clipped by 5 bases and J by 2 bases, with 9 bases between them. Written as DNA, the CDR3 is TGTGCCAGCAGTAACGCTGGGAACTATGGCTACACCTTC. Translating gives CASSNAGNYGYTF.

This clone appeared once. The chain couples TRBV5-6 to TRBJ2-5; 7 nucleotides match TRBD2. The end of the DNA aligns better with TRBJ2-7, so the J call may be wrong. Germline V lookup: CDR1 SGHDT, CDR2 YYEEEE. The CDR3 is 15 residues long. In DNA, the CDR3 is TGTGCCAGCAGCCGATTCAGCGGGAACTCCTACGAGCAGTACTTC. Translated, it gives CASSRFSGNSYEQYF.

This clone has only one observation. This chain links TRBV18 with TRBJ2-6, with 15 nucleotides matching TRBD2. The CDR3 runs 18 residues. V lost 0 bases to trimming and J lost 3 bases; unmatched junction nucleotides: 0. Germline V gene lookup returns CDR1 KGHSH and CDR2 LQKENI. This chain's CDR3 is CASSPPGLAGGGANVLTF. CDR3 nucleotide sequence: TGTGCCAGCTCACCACCGGGACTAGCGGGAGGTGGGGCCAACGTCCTGACTTTC.

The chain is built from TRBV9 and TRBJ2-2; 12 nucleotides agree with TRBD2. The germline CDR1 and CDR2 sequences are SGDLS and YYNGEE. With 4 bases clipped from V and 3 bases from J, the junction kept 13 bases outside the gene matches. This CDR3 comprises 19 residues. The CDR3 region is CASSRTPPGLAGYTGELFF. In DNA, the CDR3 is TGTGCCAGCAGCCGTACCCCTCCTGGACTAGCGGGATACACCGGGGAGCTGTTTTTT.

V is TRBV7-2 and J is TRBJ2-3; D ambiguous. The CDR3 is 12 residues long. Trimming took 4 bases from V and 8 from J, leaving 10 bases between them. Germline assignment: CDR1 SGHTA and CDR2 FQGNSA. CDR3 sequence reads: CASSSGTITQYF. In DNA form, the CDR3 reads TGTGCCAGCAGCTCAGGAACCATTACGCAGTATTTT.

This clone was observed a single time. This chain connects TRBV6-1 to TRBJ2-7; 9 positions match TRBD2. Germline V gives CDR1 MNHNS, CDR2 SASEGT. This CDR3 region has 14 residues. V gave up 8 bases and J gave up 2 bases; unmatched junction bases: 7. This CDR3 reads CASDAAGGPYEQYF. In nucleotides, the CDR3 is TGTGCCAGCGATGCAGCGGGAGGCCCCTACGAGCAGTACTTC.

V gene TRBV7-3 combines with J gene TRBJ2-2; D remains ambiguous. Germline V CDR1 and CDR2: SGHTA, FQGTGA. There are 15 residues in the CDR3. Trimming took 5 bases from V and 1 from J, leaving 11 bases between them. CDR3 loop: CASSPAGLNTGELFF. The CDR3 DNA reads TGTGCCAGCAGCCCAGCCGGGTTGAACACCGGGGAGCTGTTTTTT.

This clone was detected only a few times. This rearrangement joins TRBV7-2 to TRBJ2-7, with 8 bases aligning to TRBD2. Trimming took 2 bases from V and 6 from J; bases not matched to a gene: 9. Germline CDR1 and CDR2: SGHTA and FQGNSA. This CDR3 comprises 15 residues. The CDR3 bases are TGTGCCAGCAGCTTAAAGTCAGCGGGAGTCGGCGAGCAGTACTTC. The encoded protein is CASSLKSAGVGEQYF.

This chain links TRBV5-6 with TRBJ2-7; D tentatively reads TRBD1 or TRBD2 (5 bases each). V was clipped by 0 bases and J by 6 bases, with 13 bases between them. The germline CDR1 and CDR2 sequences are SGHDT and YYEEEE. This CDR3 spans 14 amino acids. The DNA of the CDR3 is TGTGCCAGCAGCTTGGACAGGACTTGGAGCGAGCAGTACTTC. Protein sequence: CASSLDRTWSEQYF.

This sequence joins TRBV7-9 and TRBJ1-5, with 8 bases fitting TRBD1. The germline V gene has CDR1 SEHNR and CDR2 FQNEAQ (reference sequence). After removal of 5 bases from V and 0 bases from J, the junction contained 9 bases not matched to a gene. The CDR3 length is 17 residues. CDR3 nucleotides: TGTGCCAGCAGCGGCGACAGGGGATCTCCTAGCAATCAGCCCCAGCATTTT. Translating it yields CASSGDRGSPSNQPQHF.

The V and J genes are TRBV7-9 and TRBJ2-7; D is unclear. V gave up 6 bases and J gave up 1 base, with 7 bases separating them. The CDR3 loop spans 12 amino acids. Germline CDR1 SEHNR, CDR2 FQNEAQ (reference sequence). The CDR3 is CASSITSYEQYF. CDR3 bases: TGTGCCAGCAGTATTACATCCTACGAGCAGTACTTC. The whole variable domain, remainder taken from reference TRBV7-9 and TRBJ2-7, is DTGVSQNPRHKITKRGQNVTFRCDPISEHNRLYWYRQTLGQGPEFLTYFQNEAQLEKSRLLSDRFSAERPKGSFSTLEIQRTEQGDSAMYLCASSITSYEQYFGPGTRLTVT.

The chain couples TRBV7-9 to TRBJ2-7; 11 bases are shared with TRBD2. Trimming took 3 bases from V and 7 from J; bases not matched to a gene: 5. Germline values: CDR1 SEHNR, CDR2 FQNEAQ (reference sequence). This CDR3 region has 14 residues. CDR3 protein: CASSFGTSGEEQYF. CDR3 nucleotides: TGTGCCAGCAGCTTCGGGACTAGCGGTGAGGAGCAGTACTTC.